This T cell receptor beta chain was obtained from a study of blood T cell repertoires in COVID-19. Looking at the study overall: Samples taken during acute and convalescent COVID-19 were collected in the United States, Italy and Spain. In each case, the material was cDNA or gDNA derived from T cells, B-cell-depleted T cells, or PBMCs.

This clone showed up just once. As processed by the authors: Reference gene primers were amplified, and this amplification served to estimate nucleated cell counts. The protocol was immunoSEQ multiplex PCR, while the TCRdb copy is restricted to in-frame clones and leaves out a portion. V, J and clone size were drawn from that table, and D and trimming were deduced from the DNA. The sample includes roughly 100,000 clones, approximately 80% of them seen just once. The sequencing sample was made of peripheral blood. The source of this sequence is a man in his 60s with active or convalescent COVID-19.

The CDR3 DNA follows: TGCAGCGTGACGGGACAGGTCATGAACACTGAAGCTTTCTTT. Its translation: CSVTGQVMNTEAFF. J is TRBJ1-1 and V is TRBV29-1; TRBD1 aligns across 8 bases. Germline CDR1 and CDR2: SQVTM and ANQGSEA. The CDR3 is made up of 14 amino acids. V was clipped by 6 bases and J by 0 bases; unmatched bases: 6.